This T cell receptor (beta chain) originates from a study of cytomegalovirus exposure and HLA in healthy donors. Use of 60 Vbeta and 13 Jbeta primers characterized the PCR. Measured with immunoSEQ multiplex PCR; TCRdb has only the in-frame clones, and not every one. The table has around 140,000 clones, roughly 82% seen once. The CDR3 sequence is 15 residues long. CDR1 and CDR2 (germline): MNHEY, SVGAGI. Deletions cut 0 bases from V and 2 bases from J, with 9 bases between. The chain recombines TRBV6-5 with TRBJ2-3; TRBD1 is a possible D gene (5 bases). The clonotype originates from a young man in good health and CMV-seronegative. Sequencing was done on a sample of PBMCs. CDR3 DNA sequence: TGTGCCAGCAGTTACTCCGCAGGGATCACAGATACGCAGTATTTT. Translating it yields CASSYSAGITDTQYF.